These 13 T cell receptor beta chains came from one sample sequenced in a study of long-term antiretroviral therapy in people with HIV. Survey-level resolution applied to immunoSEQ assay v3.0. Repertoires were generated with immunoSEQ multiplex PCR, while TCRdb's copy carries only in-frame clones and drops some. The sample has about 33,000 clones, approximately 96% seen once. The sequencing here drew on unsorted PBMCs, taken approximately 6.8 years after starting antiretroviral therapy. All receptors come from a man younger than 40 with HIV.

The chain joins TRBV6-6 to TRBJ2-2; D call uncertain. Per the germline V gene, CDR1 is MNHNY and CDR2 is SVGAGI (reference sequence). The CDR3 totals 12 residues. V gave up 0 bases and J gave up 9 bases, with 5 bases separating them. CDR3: CASSYSSRELFF. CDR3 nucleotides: TGTGCCAGCAGTTACTCGAGTAGGGAGCTGTTTTTT.

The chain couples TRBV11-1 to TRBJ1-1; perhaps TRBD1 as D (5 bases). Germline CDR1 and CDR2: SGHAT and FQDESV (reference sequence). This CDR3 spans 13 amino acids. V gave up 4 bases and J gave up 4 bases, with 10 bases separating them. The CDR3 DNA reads TGTGCCAGCAGCTCGACCGACAGCACTGAAGCTTTCTTT. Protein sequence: CASSSTDSTEAFF.

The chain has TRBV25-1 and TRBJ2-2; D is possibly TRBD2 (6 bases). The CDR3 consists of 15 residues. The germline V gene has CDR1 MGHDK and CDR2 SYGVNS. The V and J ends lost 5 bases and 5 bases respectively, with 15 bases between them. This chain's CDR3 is CASSKLASGTGELFF. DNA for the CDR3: TGTGCCAGCAGTAAACTAGCATCCGGTACCGGGGAGCTGTTTTTT.

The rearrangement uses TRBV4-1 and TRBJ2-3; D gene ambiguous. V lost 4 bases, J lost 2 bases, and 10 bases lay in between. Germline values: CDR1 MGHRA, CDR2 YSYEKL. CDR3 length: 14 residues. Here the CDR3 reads CASSPVVLTDTQYF. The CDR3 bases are TGCGCCAGCAGCCCAGTAGTTCTCACAGATACGCAGTATTTT.

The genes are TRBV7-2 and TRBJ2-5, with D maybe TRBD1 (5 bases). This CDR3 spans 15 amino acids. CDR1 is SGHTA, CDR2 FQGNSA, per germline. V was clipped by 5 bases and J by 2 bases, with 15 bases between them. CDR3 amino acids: CASSRQAGIQETQYF. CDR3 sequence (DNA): TGTGCCAGCAGCAGACAAGCAGGGATACAAGAGACCCAGTACTTC.

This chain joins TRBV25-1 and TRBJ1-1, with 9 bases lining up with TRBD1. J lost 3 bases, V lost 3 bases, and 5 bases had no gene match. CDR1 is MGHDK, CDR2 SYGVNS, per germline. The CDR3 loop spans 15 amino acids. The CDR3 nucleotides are TGTGCCAGCAGTGATTTTGACAGGGGGGACACTGAAGCTTTCTTT. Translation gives CASSDFDRGDTEAFF.

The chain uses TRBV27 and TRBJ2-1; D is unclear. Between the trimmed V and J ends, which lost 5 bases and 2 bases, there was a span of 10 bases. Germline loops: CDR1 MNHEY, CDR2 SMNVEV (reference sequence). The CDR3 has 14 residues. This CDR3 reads CASSGVGAYNEQFF. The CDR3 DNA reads TGTGCCAGCAGTGGGGTTGGGGCCTACAATGAGCAGTTCTTC.

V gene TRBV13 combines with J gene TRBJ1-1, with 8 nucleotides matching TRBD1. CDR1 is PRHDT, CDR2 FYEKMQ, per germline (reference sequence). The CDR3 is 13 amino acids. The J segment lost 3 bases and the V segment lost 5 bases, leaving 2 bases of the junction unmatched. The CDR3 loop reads CASSQQGDTEAFF. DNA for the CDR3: TGTGCCAGCAGCCAACAGGGGGACACTGAAGCTTTCTTT.

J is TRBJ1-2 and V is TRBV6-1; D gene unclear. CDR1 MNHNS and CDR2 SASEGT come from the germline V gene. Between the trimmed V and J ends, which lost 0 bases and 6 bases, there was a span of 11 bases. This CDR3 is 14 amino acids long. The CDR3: CASSEADPVNGYTF. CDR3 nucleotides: TGTGCCAGCAGTGAAGCGGACCCGGTGAATGGCTACACCTTC.

The CDR3 bases are TGTGCCAGCAGCTCCGGGACTAGCGGGACCTACGAGCAGTACTTC. Translation gives CASSSGTSGTYEQYF. The chain has TRBV7-6 and TRBJ2-7; 13 positions agree with TRBD2. The junction had 2 bases not matched to a gene; V was cut back by 4 bases and J by 2 bases. The CDR3 has 15 residues. From germline, CDR1 is SGHVS and CDR2 FNYEAQ.

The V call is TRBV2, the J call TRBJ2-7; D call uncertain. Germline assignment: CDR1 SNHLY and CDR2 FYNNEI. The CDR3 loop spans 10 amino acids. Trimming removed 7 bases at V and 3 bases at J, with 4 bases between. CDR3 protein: CASKGYEQYF. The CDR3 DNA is TGTGCCAGCAAGGGCTACGAGCAGTACTTC.

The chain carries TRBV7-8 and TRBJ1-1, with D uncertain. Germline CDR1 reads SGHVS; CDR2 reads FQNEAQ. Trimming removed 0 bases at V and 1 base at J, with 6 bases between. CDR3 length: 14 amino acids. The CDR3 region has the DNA TGTGCCAGCAGCTTAGCGCCCGGGAACACTGAAGCTTTCTTT. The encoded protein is CASSLAPGNTEAFF.

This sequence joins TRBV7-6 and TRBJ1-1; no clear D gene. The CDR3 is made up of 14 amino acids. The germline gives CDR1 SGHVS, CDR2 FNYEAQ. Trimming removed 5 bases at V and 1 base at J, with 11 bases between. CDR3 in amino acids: CASSAGPANTEAFF. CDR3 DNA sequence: TGTGCCAGCAGCGCCGGTCCGGCGAACACTGAAGCTTTCTTT.